Below, 23 T cell receptor beta chains from the same sample are listed, as sequenced in a study of technical replicates of blood from a few donors. Sequencing used immunoSEQ multiplex PCR; TCRdb keeps in-frame clones, though not all of them. The sample lists around 81,000 clones, more than 90% occurring once. The sample comprised T cells isolated from PBMCs. All receptors come from a human donor in good health.

V gene TRBV10-2 combines with J gene TRBJ1-1; 11 bases agree with TRBD1. CDR3 length: 15 residues. Trimming removed 6 bases from V and 1 base from J; junction bases left unmatched: 4. The germline gives CDR1 WSHSY, CDR2 SAAADI. The CDR3 protein is CASRSGTGGNTEAFF. DNA for the CDR3: TGCGCCAGCAGATCCGGGACAGGGGGGAACACTGAAGCTTTCTTT.

J is TRBJ2-2 and V is TRBV6-5; possible D gene TRBD1, 5 bases. The CDR3 has 14 amino acids. Trimming left V 7 bases short and J 4 bases short, with 13 bases between. Germline CDR1 is MNHEY and CDR2 is SVGAGI. Here the CDR3 reads CASTKGLLTGELFF. The DNA of the CDR3 is TGTGCCAGCACCAAGGGGTTGCTCACCGGGGAGCTGTTTTTT.

This rearrangement joins TRBV6-6 to TRBJ2-7; 9 bases map to TRBD1. The junction had 7 bases not matched to a gene; V was cut back by 6 bases and J by 4 bases. This CDR3 region has 14 residues. CDR1 and CDR2 (germline): MNHNY, SVGAGI (reference sequence). The CDR3 nucleotides are TGTGCCAGCAGACCCGGGACAGGGATATACGAGCAGTACTTC. It specifies CASRPGTGIYEQYF.

V is TRBV19 and J is TRBJ2-1, with D possibly TRBD2 on 7 matching bases. This CDR3 is built from 16 residues. Germline V gene sequence: CDR1 LNHDA, CDR2 SQIVND (reference sequence). CDR3 protein: CASGQGRYSSYNEQFF. DNA of the CDR3: TGTGCTAGCGGGCAGGGGAGGTACAGCTCCTACAATGAGCAGTTCTTC.

The rearrangement links TRBV4-3 to TRBJ2-7; a weak D match, TRBD1 (6 bases). The V and J ends lost 1 base and 5 bases respectively, with 15 bases between them. This CDR3 has 15 amino acids. CDR1 and CDR2 from the germline V gene are LGHNA and YSLEER. The CDR3 DNA follows: TGCGCCAGCAGCCAAGTAGGGGGTATGGTGAACGAGCAGTACTTC. Its translation: CASSQVGGMVNEQYF.

The V gene is TRBV11-3, the J gene TRBJ1-3; possibly TRBD1 for D (5 bases). Germline V gene sequence: CDR1 SGHNT, CDR2 YENEEA. The length of the CDR3 is 16 residues. Deletions cut 2 bases from V and 0 bases from J, with 11 bases between. This chain's CDR3 is CASSLLSGSSGNTIYF. The CDR3 DNA reads TGTGCCAGCAGCTTACTTTCAGGGTCCTCTGGAAACACCATATATTTT. Based on the CDR3 plus reference TRBV11-3 and TRBJ1-3, the full variable domain is EAGVVQSPRYKIIEKKQPVAFWCNPISGHNTLYWYLQNLGQGPELLIRYENEEAVDDSQLPKDRFSAERLKGVDSTLKIQPAELGDSAVYLCASSLLSGSSGNTIYFGEGSWLTVV.

The chain employs TRBV30 and TRBJ2-5; maybe TRBD2 (5 bases). V was clipped by 5 bases and J by 7 bases, with 17 bases between them. The CDR3 consists of 13 residues. Germline V gives CDR1 GTSNPN, CDR2 SVGIG (reference sequence). The CDR3 is CAWGVAGLGTQYF. The CDR3 nucleotides read TGTGCCTGGGGGGTGGCCGGACTGGGGACCCAGTACTTC.

The J gene is TRBJ1-2, the V gene TRBV5-6, with a possible D match to TRBD1 (5 bases). Trimming shortened V by 2 bases and J by 7 bases, and 12 bases separated the two germline ends. The CDR3 is 13 residues long. CDR1 is SGHDT and CDR2 is YYEEEE in the germline V gene. The CDR3: CASSFDSSIGYTF. CDR3 sequence (DNA): TGTGCCAGCAGCTTCGACAGCTCTATTGGCTACACCTTC.

The chain joins TRBV6-4 to TRBJ2-6; 9 nucleotides line up with TRBD1. With 5 bases clipped from V and 10 bases from J, the junction kept 9 bases outside the gene matches. This CDR3 is 15 amino acids long. CDR1 and CDR2 from the germline V gene are MRHNA and SNTAGT. CDR3 DNA: TGTGCCAGCAGTCAACAAGGGACAGGGTCTAACGTCCTGACTTTC. This encodes CASSQQGTGSNVLTF.

V is TRBV9 and J is TRBJ1-3, with D unresolved. Germline assignment: CDR1 SGDLS and CDR2 YYNGEE. CDR3 length equals 15 residues. V lost 1 base to trimming and J lost 0 bases, with 8 bases between them. CDR3 nucleotide sequence: TGTGCCAGCAGCGTAACTGCGAGCTCTGGAAACACCATATATTTT. Translation: CASSVTASSGNTIYF. Using reference TRBV9 and TRBJ1-3 for the parts outside the CDR3, the full variable domain is DSGVTQTPKHLITATGQRVTLRCSPRSGDLSVYWYQQSLDQGLQFLIQYYNGEERAKGNILERFSAQQFPDLHSELNLSSLELGDSALYFCASSVTASSGNTIYFGEGSWLTVV.

The chain carries TRBV18 and TRBJ2-1; the match to TRBD2 covers 7 bases. Germline V gene sequence: CDR1 KGHSH, CDR2 LQKENI. J was trimmed by 7 bases and V by 6 bases; bases with no gene match: 9. The CDR3 extends over 14 amino acids. The CDR3 DNA reads as TGTGCCAGCTCGATGGGGAGGGAAATAAATGAGCAGTTCTTC. Translated, it gives CASSMGREINEQFF.

The chain joins TRBV27 to TRBJ1-2, with 8 nucleotides matching TRBD1. Germline trimming cut 5 bases from V and 8 bases from J; bases unmatched to any gene: 7. Germline V gives CDR1 MNHEY, CDR2 SMNVEV (reference sequence). CDR3 size: 13 residues. This chain's CDR3 is CASSPGTGGGYTF. CDR3 sequence (DNA): TGTGCCAGCAGTCCCGGGACAGGCGGGGGCTACACCTTC.

As for this clone: This CDR3 is also generated by other DNA sequences in the sample. The chain combines TRBV19 with TRBJ1-1, with a tentative D call TRBD1 (5 bases). The V and J ends lost 2 bases and 4 bases respectively, with 8 bases between them. The CDR3 is 13 residues long. Germline lookup yields CDR1 LNHDA and CDR2 SQIVND (reference sequence). In DNA form, the CDR3 reads TGTGCCAGTAGTATACAGGGTAGCACTGAAGCTTTCTTT. Its protein is CASSIQGSTEAFF.

The chain couples TRBV9 to TRBJ2-7, with 9 bases that match TRBD1. The CDR3 loop spans 16 amino acids. Germline loops: CDR1 SGDLS, CDR2 YYNGEE. The J segment lost 2 bases and the V segment lost 3 bases, leaving 9 bases of the junction unmatched. Written as DNA, the CDR3 is TGTGCCAGCAGCGCCGGGACAGGGAGTGCTGCCTACGAGCAGTACTTC. Its translation is CASSAGTGSAAYEQYF.

The CDR3 loop reads CASRVGQGYEKLFF. The CDR3 DNA reads TGTGCCAGCAGGGTGGGACAGGGTTATGAAAAACTGTTTTTT. This sequence joins TRBV6-6 and TRBJ1-4; 9 bases agree with TRBD1. The V segment lost 6 bases and the J segment 6 bases; nucleotides outside the gene matches: 5. The germline V gene encodes CDR1 MNHNY and CDR2 SVGAGI (reference sequence). This CDR3 has 14 amino acids.

This clone was seen more than once but under ten times. The V and J genes are TRBV5-6 and TRBJ2-7; a weak D match, TRBD2 (6 bases). CDR3 length: 14 residues. CDR1 and CDR2 (germline): SGHDT, YYEEEE. Trimming removed 0 bases at V and 1 base at J, with 8 bases between. CDR3 sequence (DNA): TGTGCCAGCAGCTTGGTAGCGGTGTCCTACGAGCAGTACTTC. Translated, it gives CASSLVAVSYEQYF.

This clone was recorded only once. The chain uses TRBV7-5 and TRBJ2-2; TRBD1, the table's D call, lacks a check against the DNA. TRBV7-5 corresponds to a pseudogene. The CDR3 runs to 16 residues. CDR3 bases: TGTGCCAGAAGCCTAAAACAGGGGGCGCACACCGGGGAGCTGTTTTTT. It yields the protein CARSLKQGAHTGELFF.

This chain links TRBV4-1 with TRBJ1-2; D not certain. The CDR3 is 14 amino acids. Trimming pared 0 bases from V and 4 bases from J, leaving 9 bases between. CDR1 is MGHRA and CDR2 is YSYEKL in the germline V gene. CDR3 in amino acids: CASSQDDTLYGYTF. CDR3 in DNA: TGCGCCAGCAGCCAAGATGACACGCTCTATGGCTACACCTTC.

V usage is TRBV5-4 and J usage is TRBJ1-3; D is uncertain. Germline loops: CDR1 SGHNT, CDR2 YYREEE (reference sequence). This CDR3 spans 14 amino acids. V was trimmed by 7 bases and J by 3 bases, leaving 14 bases between them. The CDR3 loop reads CASQGGPLGNTIYF. For the CDR3, the DNA is TGTGCCAGCCAAGGAGGGCCTCTTGGAAACACCATATATTTT.

A single count supports this clone. The chain has TRBV19 and TRBJ1-1; 7 nucleotides match TRBD1. The CDR3 is made up of 17 amino acids. The V and J ends lost 3 bases and 2 bases, in that order; junction bases with no gene match: 12. Germline V lookup: CDR1 LNHDA, CDR2 SQIVND (reference sequence). Here the CDR3 DNA reads TGTGCCAGTAGTATTTGGGGAGACAGGGAGAGAAACACTGAAGCTTTCTTT. This encodes CASSIWGDRERNTEAFF.

This chain links TRBV30 with TRBJ2-7; 8 bases fit TRBD1. V trimming: 1 base; J trimming: 6 bases; junction bases outside the gene matches: 8. The length of the CDR3 is 14 residues. The germline V gene encodes CDR1 GTSNPN and CDR2 SVGIG (reference sequence). CDR3 loop: CAWSGTGFISEQYF. The CDR3 DNA reads TGTGCCTGGAGTGGGACAGGGTTTATTTCCGAGCAGTACTTC.

This chain joins TRBV13 and TRBJ1-4; no reliable D call. CDR1 is PRHDT and CDR2 is FYEKMQ in the germline V gene (reference sequence). V shed 3 bases and J shed 5 bases, with 10 bases lying between them. The CDR3 has 14 amino acids. CDR3 coding DNA: TGTGCCAGCAGCTTGGGCAGATCAAATGAAAAACTGTTTTTT. As protein: CASSLGRSNEKLFF.

J is TRBJ2-7 and V is TRBV7-2; tentatively, D is TRBD1 (5 bases). CDR3 length equals 15 residues. V lost 2 bases to trimming and J lost 5 bases, with 16 bases between them. CDR1 is SGHTA, CDR2 FQGNSA, per germline. For the CDR3, the DNA is TGTGCCAGCAGCTTATGGGATGGCAGGGCCAACGAGCAGTACTTC. Its translation: CASSLWDGRANEQYF.